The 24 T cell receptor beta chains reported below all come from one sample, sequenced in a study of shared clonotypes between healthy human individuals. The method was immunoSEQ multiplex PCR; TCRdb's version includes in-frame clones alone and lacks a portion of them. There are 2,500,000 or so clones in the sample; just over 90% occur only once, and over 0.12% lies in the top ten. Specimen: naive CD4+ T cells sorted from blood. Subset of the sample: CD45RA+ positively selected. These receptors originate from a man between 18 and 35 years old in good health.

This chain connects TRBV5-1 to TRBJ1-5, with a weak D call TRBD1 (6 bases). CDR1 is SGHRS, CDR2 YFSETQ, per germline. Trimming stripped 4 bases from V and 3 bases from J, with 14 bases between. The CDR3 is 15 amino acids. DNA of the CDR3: TGCGCCAGCAGCCCGGCCACAGGGTACAATCAGCCCCAGCATTTT. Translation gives CASSPATGYNQPQHF.

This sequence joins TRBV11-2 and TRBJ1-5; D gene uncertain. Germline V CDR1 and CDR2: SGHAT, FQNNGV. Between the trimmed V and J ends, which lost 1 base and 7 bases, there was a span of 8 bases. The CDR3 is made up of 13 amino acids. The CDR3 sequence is CASSLAFMQPQHF. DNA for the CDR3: TGTGCCAGCAGCTTAGCTTTCATGCAGCCCCAGCATTTT.

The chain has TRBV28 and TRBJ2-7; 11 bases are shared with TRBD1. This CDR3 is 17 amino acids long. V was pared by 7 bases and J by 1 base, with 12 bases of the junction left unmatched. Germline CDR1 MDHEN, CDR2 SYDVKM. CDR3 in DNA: TGTGCCAGCAACCACTTAAGGGGGGACAGGGGGTCCTACGAGCAGTACTTC. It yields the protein CASNHLRGDRGSYEQYF.

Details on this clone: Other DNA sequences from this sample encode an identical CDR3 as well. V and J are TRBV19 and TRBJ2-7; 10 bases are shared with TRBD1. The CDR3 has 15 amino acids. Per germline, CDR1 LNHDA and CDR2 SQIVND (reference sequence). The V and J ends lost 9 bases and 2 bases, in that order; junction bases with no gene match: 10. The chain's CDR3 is CASRGPGQGTYEQYF. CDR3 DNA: TGTGCCAGCCGAGGTCCGGGACAGGGGACCTACGAGCAGTACTTC.

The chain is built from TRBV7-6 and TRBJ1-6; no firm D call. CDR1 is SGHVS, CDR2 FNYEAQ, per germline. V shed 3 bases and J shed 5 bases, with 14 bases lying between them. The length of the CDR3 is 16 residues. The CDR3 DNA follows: TGTGCCAGCAGCTTTTCGTCTAGTTCGGATAATTCACCCCTCCACTTT. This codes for CASSFSSSSDNSPLHF.

The CDR3 spells CASSPGQGGLRGYTF. The CDR3 DNA sequence: TGTGCCAGCAGCCCAGGACAGGGTGGGTTGAGGGGCTACACCTTC. V and J are TRBV7-2 and TRBJ1-2, with 8 bases aligning to TRBD1. The CDR3 contains 15 residues. J gave up 8 bases and V 5 bases, and 13 bases lay outside the gene matches. Germline lookup yields CDR1 SGHTA and CDR2 FQGNSA.

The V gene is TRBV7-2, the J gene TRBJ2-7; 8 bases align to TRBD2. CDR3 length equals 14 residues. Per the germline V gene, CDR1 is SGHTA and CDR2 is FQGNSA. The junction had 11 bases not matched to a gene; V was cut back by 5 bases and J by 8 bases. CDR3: CASSPGGGPDKQYF. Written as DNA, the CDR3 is TGTGCCAGCAGCCCGGGAGGGGGACCTGATAAGCAGTACTTC.

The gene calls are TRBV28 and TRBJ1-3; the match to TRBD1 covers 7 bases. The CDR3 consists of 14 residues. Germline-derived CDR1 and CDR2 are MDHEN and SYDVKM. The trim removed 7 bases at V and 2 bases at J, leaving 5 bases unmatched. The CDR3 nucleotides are TGTGCCAGCAATGCGGACAGGCCTGGAAACACCATATATTTT. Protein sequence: CASNADRPGNTIYF.

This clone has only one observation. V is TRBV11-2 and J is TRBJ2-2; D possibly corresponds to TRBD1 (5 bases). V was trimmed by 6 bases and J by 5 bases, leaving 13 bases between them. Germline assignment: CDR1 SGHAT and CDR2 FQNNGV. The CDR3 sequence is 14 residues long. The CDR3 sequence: CASRDSRVTGELFF. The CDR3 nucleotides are TGTGCCAGCAGAGACAGTAGGGTGACCGGGGAGCTGTTTTTT.

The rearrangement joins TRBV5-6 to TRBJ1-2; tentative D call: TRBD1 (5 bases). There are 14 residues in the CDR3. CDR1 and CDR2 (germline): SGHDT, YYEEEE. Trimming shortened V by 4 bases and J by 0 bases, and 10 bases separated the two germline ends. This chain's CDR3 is CASSTRDANYGYTF. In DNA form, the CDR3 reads TGTGCCAGCAGCACCAGGGATGCTAACTATGGCTACACCTTC. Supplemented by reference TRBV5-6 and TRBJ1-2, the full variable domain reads DAGVTQSPTHLIKTRGQQVTLRCSPKSGHDTVSWYQQALGQGPQFIFQYYEEEERQRGNFPDRFSGHQFPNYSSELNVNALLLGDSALYLCASSTRDANYGYTFGSGTRLTVV.

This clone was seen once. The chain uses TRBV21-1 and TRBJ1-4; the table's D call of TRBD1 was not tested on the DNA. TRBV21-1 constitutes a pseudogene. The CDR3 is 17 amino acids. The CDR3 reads CASSYRVGQNTNEKLFF. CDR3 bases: TGTGCCAGCAGCTACCGCGTGGGACAGAATACTAATGAAAAACTGTTTTTT.

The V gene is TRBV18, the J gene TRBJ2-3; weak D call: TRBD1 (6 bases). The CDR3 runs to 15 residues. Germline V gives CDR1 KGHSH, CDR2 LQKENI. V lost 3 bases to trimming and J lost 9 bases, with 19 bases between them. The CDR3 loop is CASSPNWGPLGTQYF. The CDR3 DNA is TGTGCCAGCTCACCGAACTGGGGGCCCCTCGGGACGCAGTATTTT.

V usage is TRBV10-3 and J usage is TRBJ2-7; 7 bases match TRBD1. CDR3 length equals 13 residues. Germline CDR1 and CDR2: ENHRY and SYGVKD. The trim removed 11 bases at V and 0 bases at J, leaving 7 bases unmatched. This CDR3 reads CAAAGTDSYEQYF. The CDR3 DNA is TGTGCCGCGGCCGGGACAGACTCCTACGAGCAGTACTTC.

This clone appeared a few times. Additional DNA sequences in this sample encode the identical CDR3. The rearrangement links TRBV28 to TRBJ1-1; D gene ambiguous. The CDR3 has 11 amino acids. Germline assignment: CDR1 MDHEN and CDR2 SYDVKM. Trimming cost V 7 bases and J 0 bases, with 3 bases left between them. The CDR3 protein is CASTMNTEAFF. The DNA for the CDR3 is TGTGCCAGCACAATGAACACTGAAGCTTTCTTT. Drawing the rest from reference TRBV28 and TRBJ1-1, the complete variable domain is DVKVTQSSRYLVKRTGEKVFLECVQDMDHENMFWYRQDPGLGLRLIYFSYDVKMKEKGDIPEGYSVSREKKERFSLILESASTNQTSMYLCASTMNTEAFFGQGTRLTVV.

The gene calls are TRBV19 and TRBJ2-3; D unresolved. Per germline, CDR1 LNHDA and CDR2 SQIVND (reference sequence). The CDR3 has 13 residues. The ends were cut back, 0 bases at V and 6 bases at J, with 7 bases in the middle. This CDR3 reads CASSIDRRDTQYF. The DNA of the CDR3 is TGTGCCAGTAGTATAGATCGGCGGGATACGCAGTATTTT.

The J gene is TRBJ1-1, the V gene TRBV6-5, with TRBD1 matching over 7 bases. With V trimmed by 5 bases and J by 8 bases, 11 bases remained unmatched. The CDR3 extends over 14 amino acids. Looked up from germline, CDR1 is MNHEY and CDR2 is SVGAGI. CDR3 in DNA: TGTGCCAGCAGTCCTAATTACCGACAGGGAGAAGCTTTCTTT. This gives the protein CASSPNYRQGEAFF.

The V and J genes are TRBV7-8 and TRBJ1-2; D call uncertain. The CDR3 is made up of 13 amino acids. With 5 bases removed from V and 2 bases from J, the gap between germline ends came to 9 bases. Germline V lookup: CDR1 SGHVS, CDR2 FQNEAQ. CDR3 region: CASSRAGNYGYTF. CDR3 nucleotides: TGTGCCAGCAGCCGCGCGGGGAACTATGGCTACACCTTC.

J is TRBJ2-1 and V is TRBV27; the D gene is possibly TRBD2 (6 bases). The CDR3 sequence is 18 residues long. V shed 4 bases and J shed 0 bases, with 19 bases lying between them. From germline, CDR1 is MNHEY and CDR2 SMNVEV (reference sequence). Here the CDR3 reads CASSSQLLASGSYNEQFF. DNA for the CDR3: TGTGCCAGCAGTTCTCAACTTCTAGCGTCTGGCTCCTACAATGAGCAGTTCTTC.

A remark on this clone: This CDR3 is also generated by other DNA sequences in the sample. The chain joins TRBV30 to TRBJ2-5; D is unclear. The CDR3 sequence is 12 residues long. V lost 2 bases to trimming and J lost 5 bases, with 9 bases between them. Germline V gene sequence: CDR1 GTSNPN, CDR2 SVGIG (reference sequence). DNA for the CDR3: TGTGCCTGGAGTCGGGTAGGGGAGACCCAGTACTTC. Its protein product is CAWSRVGETQYF.

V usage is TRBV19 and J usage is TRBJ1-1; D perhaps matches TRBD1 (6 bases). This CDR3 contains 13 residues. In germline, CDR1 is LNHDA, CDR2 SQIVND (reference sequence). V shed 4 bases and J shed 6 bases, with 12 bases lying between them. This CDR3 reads CASSKAGDAEAFF. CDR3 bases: TGTGCCAGTAGTAAAGCAGGGGACGCTGAAGCTTTCTTT.

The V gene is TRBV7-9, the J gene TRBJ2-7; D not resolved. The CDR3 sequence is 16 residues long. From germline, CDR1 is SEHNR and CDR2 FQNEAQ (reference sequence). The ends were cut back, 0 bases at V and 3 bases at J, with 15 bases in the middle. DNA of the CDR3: TGTGCCAGCAGCTTAGCGCTAGATCGGTTCAACTACGAGCAGTACTTC. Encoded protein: CASSLALDRFNYEQYF.

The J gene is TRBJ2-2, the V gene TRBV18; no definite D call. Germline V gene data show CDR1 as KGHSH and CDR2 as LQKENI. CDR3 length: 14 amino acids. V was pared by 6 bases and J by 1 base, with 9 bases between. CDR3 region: CASSRIGNTGELFF. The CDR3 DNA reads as TGTGCCAGCTCCCGGATCGGGAACACCGGGGAGCTGTTTTTT. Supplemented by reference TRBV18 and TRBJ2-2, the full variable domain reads NAGVMQNPRHLVRRRGQEARLRCSPMKGHSHVYWYRQLPEEGLKFMVYLQKENIIDESGMPKERFSAEFPKEGPSILRIQQVVRGDSAAYFCASSRIGNTGELFFGEGSRLTVL.

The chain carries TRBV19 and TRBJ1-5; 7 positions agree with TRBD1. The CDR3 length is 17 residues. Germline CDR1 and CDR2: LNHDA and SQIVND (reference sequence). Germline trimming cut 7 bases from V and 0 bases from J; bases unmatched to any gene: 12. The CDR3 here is CASTNGGGSLSNQPQHF. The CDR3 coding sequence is TGTGCCAGTACCAATGGAGGGGGCTCCCTTAGCAATCAGCCCCAGCATTTT.

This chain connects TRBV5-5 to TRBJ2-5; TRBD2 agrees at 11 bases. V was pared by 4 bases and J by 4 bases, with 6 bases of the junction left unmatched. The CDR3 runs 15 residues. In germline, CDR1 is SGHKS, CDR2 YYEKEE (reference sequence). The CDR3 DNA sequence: TGTGCCAGCAGCCCCCTAGCGGGGGGTGGAGAGACCCAGTACTTC. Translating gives CASSPLAGGGETQYF.